The T cell receptor beta chain described here comes from a study of T cell responses to AZD1222 COVID-19 vaccine (dated by TCRdb to the early 2020s). Turning to the overall study: TCR sequencing was performed for 230 to 250 trial participants, of whom around 200 were given two doses of AZD1222 and around 26 were given two doses of MenACWY control vaccine. Trial participants were enrolled by age into 18-55, 56-69 and 70-plus year subgroups, with roughly 160, 29 and 62 TCR-sequenced participants respectively.

The paper's findings and limits, for the study overall: Conclusions about previously exposed vaccinees are limited, since just a handful of AZD1222 recipients were seropositive for SARS-CoV-2 at baseline. The vaccine-associated CD4 TCRs covered the entire spike protein, and the dominant responses fell in regions 160-218 and 743-854. The 56-69-year group was small, and its depth increase did not reach significance, likely because of low power. Participants were mostly white British, with more females than males. The authors suggested clonal diversity may have been underestimated. Because no day 14 peak-response samples were available, the repertoires could be characterized only after the peak T cell response. Epitopes outside the regions mutated in the B.1.351 and B.1.1.7 variants were reportedly recognized by nearly half of the unique spike-specific TCRs. Spike-specific TCR breadth and depth rose significantly after two AZD1222 doses compared with day 0 and with MenACWY recipients.

The intended sense of this specimen's time point label: about 28 days (+/-7) after the second vaccine dose. What the treatment or condition label conveys for this sample: meningococcal conjugate vaccine given as trial control. The vaccinee samples were drawn from two UK trials, COV001 and COV002, one of which was a single-blind randomized controlled phase 2/3 trial testing AZD1222 (ChAdOx1 nCoV-19) in healthy adults. Trial participant PBMC samples were collected at day 0 and day 28 after the second dose for TCRbeta chain sequencing. The CDR3 regions of human TCRbeta chains were subjected to immunosequencing. The study's processing was this. Repertoire TCRs were matched against a reference library of SARS-CoV-2-specific TCRs generated with the MIRA antigen-specificity platform. Breadth was defined as the fraction of unique TCRs that were SARS-CoV-2-associated, and depth was defined as the fraction of total T cells that were SARS-CoV-2-associated. Each spike-specific TCR was assigned to its reactive spike region and to a CD4 or CD8 class using the MIRA data. Log10-transformed breadth and depth values were compared by one-way ANOVA with Sidak's multiple comparisons tests. TCRdb carries this immuneACCESS record with in-frame sequences only. Its versions omit some clonotypes, under half of them owing to an unresolved V gene in the studies checked, with the rest unexplained. The V and J calls and clone size were taken over from that table, and D and trimming were inferred from the DNA. The sample data list some 80,000 clones, and approximately 90% of these were observed just once. Clones ranked in the top ten supply about a tenth of the sample.

With respect to this clone: The target of this receptor is not known. It has no much larger one-base neighbor in the sample; base qualities were not kept.

V is reduced by 5 bases and J by 1 base, leaving a spacing of 12 bases between them. Counted from cysteine to phenylalanine, this CDR3 has 14 amino acids. Solely the CDR3 DNA is kept, with 42 bases framed from the first base. Via the germline V gene, CDR1 is KGHSH and CDR2 LQKENI. The receptor's source is an adult who received the MenACWY meningococcal vaccine as a control. This chain is built from TRBV18 and TRBJ2-7, and TRBD1 may be the D gene, going by 5 matching bases. The material was peripheral blood, obtained 28 days after the second dose of the MenACWY control vaccine. The CDR3 region has the sequence CASSGTGPSYEQYF. The nucleotide sequence is TGTGCCAGCTCAGGAACAGGTCCATCCTACGAGCAGTACTTC.